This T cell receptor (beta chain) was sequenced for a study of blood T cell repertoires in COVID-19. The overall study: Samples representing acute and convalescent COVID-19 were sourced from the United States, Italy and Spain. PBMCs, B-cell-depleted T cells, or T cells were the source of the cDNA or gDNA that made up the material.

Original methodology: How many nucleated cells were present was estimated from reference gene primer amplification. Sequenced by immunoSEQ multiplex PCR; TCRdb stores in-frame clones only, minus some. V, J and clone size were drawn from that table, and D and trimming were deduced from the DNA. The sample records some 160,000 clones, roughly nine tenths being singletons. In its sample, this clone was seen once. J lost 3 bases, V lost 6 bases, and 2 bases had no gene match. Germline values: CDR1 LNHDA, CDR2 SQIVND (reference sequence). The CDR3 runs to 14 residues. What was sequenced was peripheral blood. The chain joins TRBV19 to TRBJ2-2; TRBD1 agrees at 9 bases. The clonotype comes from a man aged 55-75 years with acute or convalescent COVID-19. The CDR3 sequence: CASRGQGYTGELFF. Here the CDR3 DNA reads TGTGCCAGTAGGGGACAGGGTTACACCGGGGAGCTGTTTTTT.